This TCR beta chain was observed in a study of shared clonotypes between healthy human individuals. Naive CD8 cells were CD45RO-negative, positively selected for CCR7, excluding terminally differentiated effector memory CD45RA+ cells. The germline CDR1 and CDR2 sequences are SGHNT and YENEEA. This CDR3 spans 13 amino acids. Trimming took 2 bases from V and 6 from J, leaving 11 bases between them. Profiled with immunoSEQ multiplex PCR; TCRdb holds only in-frame clones, not every one. Seen here are 1.5 million to 2.5 million clones, about 95% observed once, and the top ten hold roughly 1%. This TCR came from a man between 18 and 35 years old in good health. Sequenced: naive CD8+ T cells sorted from blood. The gene calls are TRBV11-3 and TRBJ2-7, with D unclear. This chain's CDR3 is CASSLSPESEQYF. As DNA, the CDR3 is TGTGCCAGCAGCTTATCCCCTGAGAGCGAGCAGTACTTC.